The 4 T cell receptor beta chains given below trace back to one sample, sequenced in a study of T cells in Graves' hyperthyroidism and ophthalmopathy. From RNA transcripts, TCR beta CDR3 regions were amplified. A first-round RT-PCR of the TCR CDR3 used the HTBI primer set. Via MiXCR, TCRdb re-called the multiplex PCR reads, giving one row per CDR3 protein. This sample has about 640,000 distinct CDR3 sequences, with less than 25% found just once. Sample: blood. These receptors were collected from a young man with Graves' ophthalmopathy.

V gene TRBV29-1 combines with J gene TRBJ1-4; TRBD1 matches at 7 bases. CDR1 is SQVTM, CDR2 ANQGSEA, per germline. With 6 bases clipped from V and 5 bases from J, the junction kept 6 bases outside the gene matches. This CDR3 contains 13 residues. The CDR3 DNA reads TGCAGCGTCTCATTGACAGGGAATGAAAAACTGTTTTTT. Amino acids: CSVSLTGNEKLFF. The full variable domain, in which reference TRBV29-1 and TRBJ1-4 provide the parts outside the CDR3, is SAVISQKPSRDICQRGTSLTIQCQVDSQVTMMFWYRQQPGQSLTLIATANQGSEATYESGFVIDKFPISRPNLTFSTLTVSNMSPEDSSIYLCSVSLTGNEKLFFGSGTQLSVL.

The chain carries TRBV4-3 and TRBJ2-1; 7 nucleotides line up with TRBD1. The V gene end was trimmed by 6 bases and the J gene end by 4 bases; junction bases not matched to a gene: 12. The CDR3 loop spans 16 amino acids. Germline lookup yields CDR1 LGHNA and CDR2 YSLEER. CDR3 bases: TGCGCCAGCAGTCCGACAGGGCTCTTAGGGTACAATGAGCAGTTCTTC. Translation gives CASSPTGLLGYNEQFF.

This clonotype was recorded at least ten times. J is TRBJ2-1 and V is TRBV2; 12 bases align to TRBD2. This CDR3 is built from 15 residues. Trimming at V came to 2 bases and at J to 9 bases, leaving 5 bases not matched to a gene. Germline V gives CDR1 SNHLY, CDR2 FYNNEI. The CDR3 DNA reads as TGTGCCAGCAGTGAACTAGCGGGAGGGCCACTTGAGCAGTTCTTC. Residues: CASSELAGGPLEQFF.

The rearrangement joins TRBV20-1 to TRBJ2-2; D ambiguous. V shed 0 bases and J shed 2 bases, with 7 bases lying between them. The V gene's germline CDR1 is DFQATT and CDR2 SNEGSKA (reference sequence). The CDR3 has 14 residues. The CDR3 sequence is CSARDLLNTGELFF. CDR3 coding DNA: TGCAGTGCTAGAGACCTTCTTAACACCGGGGAGCTGTTTTTT.